These 15 T cell receptor beta chains originate from one sample sequenced in a study of shared clonotypes between healthy human individuals. The assay was immunoSEQ multiplex PCR, and TCRdb's table has in-frame clones only and misses some. The data contain some 980,000 clones, around 80% of them singletons. Material: memory CD4+ T cells sorted from blood. Subset: CD45RA-negative fraction. The receptors were sampled from a man aged 18 to 30 in good health.

On this clone itself: The sample has other DNA sequences that encode this CDR3 too. The chain is built from TRBV5-1 and TRBJ2-7; TRBD1 matches at 7 bases. Unmatched junction bases numbered 2, after V lost 0 bases and J lost 2 bases. This CDR3 comprises 14 residues. The germline V gene has CDR1 SGHRS and CDR2 YFSETQ. CDR3 residues: CASSLEGATYEQYF. CDR3 nucleotide sequence: TGCGCCAGCAGCTTGGAGGGGGCAACCTACGAGCAGTACTTC.

The rearrangement joins TRBV6-1 to TRBJ1-3, with D hard to call. The CDR3 is made up of 13 amino acids. V lost 7 bases and J 4 bases, leaving 11 bases between the germline ends. CDR1 MNHNS and CDR2 SASEGT come from the germline V gene. The CDR3 loop is CASTLYAGNTIYF. The CDR3 DNA sequence: TGTGCCAGCACACTTTACGCCGGAAACACCATATATTTT.

The chain couples TRBV9 to TRBJ2-2; weak D call: TRBD2 (6 bases). The germline CDR1 and CDR2 sequences are SGDLS and YYNGEE. Trimming left V 2 bases short and J 6 bases short, with 11 bases between. The CDR3 is 14 amino acids. The CDR3 sequence is CASSVRRESGELFF. CDR3 DNA: TGTGCCAGCAGCGTTAGGAGGGAGTCCGGGGAGCTGTTTTTT.

The chain combines TRBV5-1 with TRBJ1-6, with 8 positions matching TRBD1. The V segment lost 6 bases and the J segment 8 bases; nucleotides outside the gene matches: 7. Per germline, CDR1 SGHRS and CDR2 YFSETQ. The CDR3 spans 14 residues. CDR3 DNA: TGCGCCAGCAACTGGGGGACAGGTTATTCACCCCTCCACTTT. The encoded protein is CASNWGTGYSPLHF.

The rearrangement links TRBV30 to TRBJ2-2; 7 bases are a match to TRBD2. This CDR3 has 15 amino acids. CDR1 and CDR2 (germline): GTSNPN, SVGIG (reference sequence). With V trimmed by 5 bases and J by 5 bases, 11 bases remained unmatched. CDR3 sequence reads: CAWQFGGRETGELFF. The CDR3 region has the DNA TGTGCCTGGCAGTTTGGGGGGAGGGAGACCGGGGAGCTGTTTTTT.

This chain connects TRBV19 to TRBJ2-1, with no clear D. This CDR3 spans 15 amino acids. CDR1 is LNHDA and CDR2 is SQIVND in the germline V gene (reference sequence). V dropped 3 bases and J dropped 6 bases, with 15 bases sitting between them. Written as DNA, the CDR3 is TGTGCCAGTAGTATCGGGCCCATTCACGGCAATGAGCAGTTCTTC. It codes for CASSIGPIHGNEQFF.

This clone appeared once. V gene TRBV10-3 combines with J gene TRBJ1-1; weak D call: TRBD1 (5 bases). Trimming took off 4 bases at V and 1 base at J, with 10 bases between the two ends. The CDR3 consists of 14 residues. CDR1 and CDR2 from the germline V gene are ENHRY and SYGVKD. The DNA of the CDR3 is TGTGCCATCAGTGTAGTAGGGGAGAACACTGAAGCTTTCTTT. It yields the protein CAISVVGENTEAFF.

CDR3 coding DNA: TGTGCCACCCAGAGGGACTCGACAGGGCAAGCTTTCTTT. This translates into CATQRDSTGQAFF. The V and J genes are TRBV6-5 and TRBJ1-1; 7 positions agree with TRBD1. The CDR3 length is 13 residues. The ends lost 10 bases at V and 9 bases at J; junction bases unmatched: 14. Germline CDR1 MNHEY, CDR2 SVGAGI.

This clone was seen a handful of times. The same CDR3 can be traced to other DNA sequences in this sample. The rearrangement joins TRBV7-2 to TRBJ1-5, with TRBD1 as a possible D gene (5 bases). V lost 5 bases to trimming and J lost 2 bases, with 13 bases between them. Per the germline V gene, CDR1 is SGHTA and CDR2 is FQGNSA. The CDR3 runs to 15 residues. The CDR3 loop is CASSLGGLGNQPQHF. DNA of the CDR3: TGTGCCAGCAGCCTTGGGGGTTTGGGCAATCAGCCCCAGCATTTT. The full variable domain, in which reference TRBV7-2 and TRBJ1-5 provide the parts outside the CDR3, is GAGVSQSPSNKVTEKGKDVELRCDPISGHTALYWYRQSLGQGLEFLIYFQGNSAPDKSGLPSDRFSAERTGGSVSTLTIQRTQQEDSAVYLCASSLGGLGNQPQHFGDGTRLSIL.

This chain connects TRBV6-1 to TRBJ2-5, with 11 positions matching TRBD2. J gave up 5 bases and V 6 bases, and 8 bases lay outside the gene matches. There are 15 residues in the CDR3. Germline assignment: CDR1 MNHNS and CDR2 SASEGT. CDR3 DNA: TGTGCCAGCAGCGCTCTAGCGGGGGGAGACGAGACCCAGTACTTC. Its protein is CASSALAGGDETQYF.

The gene calls are TRBV15 and TRBJ1-6, with 8 bases that match TRBD1. Per the germline V gene, CDR1 is LNHNV and CDR2 is YYDKDF (reference sequence). The trim removed 5 bases at V and 7 bases at J, leaving 4 bases unmatched. The CDR3 length is 14 residues. Here the CDR3 DNA reads TGTGCCACCAGCCAGGGGGCAAGCAATTCACCCCTCCACTTT. This encodes CATSQGASNSPLHF.

This clone was recorded at least ten times. The chain joins TRBV11-3 to TRBJ1-1; D is ambiguous. The V end was cut by 2 bases, the J end by 6 bases, with 10 bases between. CDR1 SGHNT and CDR2 YENEEA come from the germline V gene. This CDR3 spans 13 amino acids. The CDR3 nucleotides read TGTGCCAGCAGCTTACATTCCGATGCTGAAGCTTTCTTT. It specifies CASSLHSDAEAFF.

A single count supports this clone. This chain uses TRBV27 with TRBJ2-3, with 7 bases lining up with TRBD2. The germline CDR1 and CDR2 sequences are MNHEY and SMNVEV (reference sequence). Germline trimming cut 7 bases from V and 1 base from J; bases unmatched to any gene: 5. The CDR3 covers 14 residues. The CDR3 DNA sequence: TGTGCCAGCAAGAGGGCGGGGGGCACAGATACGCAGTATTTT. Amino acid sequence: CASKRAGGTDTQYF.

The chain recombines TRBV30 with TRBJ1-4; D gene unclear. The germline CDR1 and CDR2 sequences are GTSNPN and SVGIG (reference sequence). The V end lost 6 bases, the J end lost 10 bases, and 15 bases lay between the germline ends. CDR3 length: 12 amino acids. DNA for the CDR3: TGTGCCTGTAGGATTTCGAGTGGAAAACTGTTTTTT. Translation gives CACRISSGKLFF.

The CDR3 DNA sequence: TGTGCCAGCAGCCCGGGACTACCAGCGGGGCAAGAGACCCAGTACTTC. Protein sequence: CASSPGLPAGQETQYF. The chain recombines TRBV7-2 with TRBJ2-5; the match to TRBD2 covers 7 bases. V dropped 5 bases and J dropped 2; count of bases not matched to a gene: 11. The CDR3 is 16 residues long. Germline V gene lookup returns CDR1 SGHTA and CDR2 FQGNSA.